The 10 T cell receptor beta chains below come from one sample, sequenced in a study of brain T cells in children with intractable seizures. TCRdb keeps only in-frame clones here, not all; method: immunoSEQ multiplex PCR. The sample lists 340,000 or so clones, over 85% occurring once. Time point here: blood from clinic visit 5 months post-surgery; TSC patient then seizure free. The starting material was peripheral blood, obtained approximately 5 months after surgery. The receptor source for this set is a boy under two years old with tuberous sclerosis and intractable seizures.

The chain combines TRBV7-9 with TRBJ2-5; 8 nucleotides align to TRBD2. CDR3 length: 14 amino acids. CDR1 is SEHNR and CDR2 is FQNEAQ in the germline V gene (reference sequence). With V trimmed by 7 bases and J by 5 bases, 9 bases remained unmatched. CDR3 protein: CASTVSGGGETQYF. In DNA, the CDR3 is TGTGCCAGCACCGTCAGCGGGGGCGGGGAGACCCAGTACTTC.

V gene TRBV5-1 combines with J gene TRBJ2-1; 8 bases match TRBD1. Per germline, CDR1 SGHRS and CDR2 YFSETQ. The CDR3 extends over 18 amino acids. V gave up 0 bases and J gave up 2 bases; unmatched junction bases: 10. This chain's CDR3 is CASSLEGDRPRTYNEQFF. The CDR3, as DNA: TGCGCCAGCAGCTTGGAGGGGGACAGGCCCCGAACCTACAATGAGCAGTTCTTC.

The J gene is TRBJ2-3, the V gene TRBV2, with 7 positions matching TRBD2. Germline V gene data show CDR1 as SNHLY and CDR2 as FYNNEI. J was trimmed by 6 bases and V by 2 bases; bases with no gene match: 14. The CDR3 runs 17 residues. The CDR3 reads CASSEHREGGPRDTQYF. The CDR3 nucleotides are TGTGCCAGCAGTGAACATCGTGAGGGAGGGCCAAGGGATACGCAGTATTTT.

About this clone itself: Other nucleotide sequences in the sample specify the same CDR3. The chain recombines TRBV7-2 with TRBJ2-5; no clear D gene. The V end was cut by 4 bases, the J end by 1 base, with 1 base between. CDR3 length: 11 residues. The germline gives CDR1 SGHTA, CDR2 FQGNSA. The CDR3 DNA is TGTGCCAGCAGCTCCCAAGAGACCCAGTACTTC. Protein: CASSSQETQYF.

The CDR3 region is CASSQEPGDDEKLFF. The CDR3 DNA is TGCGCCAGCAGCCAAGAACCAGGGGATGATGAAAAACTGTTTTTT. The V gene is TRBV4-1, the J gene TRBJ1-4; D is perhaps TRBD1 (6 bases). CDR1 and CDR2 (germline): MGHRA, YSYEKL. The length of the CDR3 is 15 residues. The germline V and J ends were trimmed by 0 bases and 6 bases, with 11 bases remaining between them.

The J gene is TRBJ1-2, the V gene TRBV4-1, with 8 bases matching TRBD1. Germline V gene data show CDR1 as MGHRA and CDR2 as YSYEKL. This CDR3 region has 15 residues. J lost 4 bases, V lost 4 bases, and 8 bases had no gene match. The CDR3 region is CASSPAGQGRYGYTF. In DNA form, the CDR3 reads TGCGCCAGCAGCCCGGCCGGACAGGGACGCTATGGCTACACCTTC.

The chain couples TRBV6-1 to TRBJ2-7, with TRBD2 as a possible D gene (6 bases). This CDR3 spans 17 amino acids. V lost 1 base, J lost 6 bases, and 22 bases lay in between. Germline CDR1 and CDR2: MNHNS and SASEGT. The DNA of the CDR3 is TGTGCCAGCAGTGAAGGAGGTCCGGGAGCCTCATTGCGCGAGCAGTACTTC. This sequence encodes CASSEGGPGASLREQYF.

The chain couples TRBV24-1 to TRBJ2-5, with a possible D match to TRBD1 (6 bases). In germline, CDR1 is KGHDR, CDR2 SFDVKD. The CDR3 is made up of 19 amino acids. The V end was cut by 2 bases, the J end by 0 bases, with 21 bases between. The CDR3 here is CATSDSGDKASMYQETQYF. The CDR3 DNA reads TGTGCCACCAGTGATTCAGGGGATAAGGCTAGCATGTACCAAGAGACCCAGTACTTC.

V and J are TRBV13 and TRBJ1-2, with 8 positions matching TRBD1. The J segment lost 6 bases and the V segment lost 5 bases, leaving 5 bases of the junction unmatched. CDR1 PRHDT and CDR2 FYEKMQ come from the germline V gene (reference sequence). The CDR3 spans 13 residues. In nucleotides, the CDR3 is TGTGCCAGCAGCATACAGGGGGAGCATGGCTACACCTTC. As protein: CASSIQGEHGYTF.

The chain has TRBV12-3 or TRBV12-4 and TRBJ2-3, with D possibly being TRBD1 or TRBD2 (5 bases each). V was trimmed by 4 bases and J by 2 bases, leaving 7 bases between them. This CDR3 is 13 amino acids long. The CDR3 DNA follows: TGTGCCAGCAGTTGGGGGACCACAGATACGCAGTATTTT. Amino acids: CASSWGTTDTQYF.